This T cell receptor (beta chain) was identified during a study of immune evolution from preneoplasia to lung adenocarcinoma. This table comes from immunoSEQ multiplex PCR, and its TCRdb copy is limited to in-frame clones, with some not included. The sample has approximately 6,500 clones, about 77% seen once. A single count supports this clone. The CDR3 extends over 15 amino acids. The V end lost 0 bases, the J end lost 2 bases, and 11 bases lay between the germline ends. Looked up from germline, CDR1 is SGHDN and CDR2 is FVKESK. This clonotype was sampled from a person between 50 and 70 years old with lung adenocarcinoma. The chain combines TRBV14 with TRBJ2-7, with D possibly matching TRBD1 (6 bases). The sample was FFPE minimally invasive lung adenocarcinoma tissue. The CDR3 DNA is TGTGCCAGCAGCCAAGAGGTCAGGGGAGCCTACGAGCAGTACTTC. Protein: CASSQEVRGAYEQYF. The whole variable domain, remainder taken from reference TRBV14 and TRBJ2-7, is EAGVTQFPSHSVIEKGQTVTLRCDPISGHDNLYWYRRVMGKEIKFLLHFVKESKQDESGMPNNRFLAERTGGTYSTLKVQPAELEDSGVYFCASSQEVRGAYEQYFGPGTRLTVT.